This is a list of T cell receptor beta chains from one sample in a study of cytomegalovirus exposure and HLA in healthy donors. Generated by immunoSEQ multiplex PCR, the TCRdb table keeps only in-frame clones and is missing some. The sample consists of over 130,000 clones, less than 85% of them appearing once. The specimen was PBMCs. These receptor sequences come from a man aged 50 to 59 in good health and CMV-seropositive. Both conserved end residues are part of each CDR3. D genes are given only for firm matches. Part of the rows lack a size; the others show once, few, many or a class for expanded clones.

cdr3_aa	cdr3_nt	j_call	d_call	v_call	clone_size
CAISRGQGFDEQYF	TGTGCCATCAGCAGGGGACAGGGGTTCGACGAGCAGTACTTC	TRBJ2-7	TRBD1	TRBV10-3	.
CASRLMGGNEKLFF	TGTGCCAGCAGGTTGATGGGGGGGAATGAAAAACTGTTTTTT	TRBJ1-4	.	TRBV7-9	.
CASSLTGGRADTQYF	TGCGCCAGCAGCCTCACTGGCGGGAGGGCAGATACGCAGTATTTT	TRBJ2-3	TRBD2	TRBV5-1	.
CASSLATGGGTDTQYF	TGTGCCAGCAGCTTGGCCACGGGAGGGGGCACAGATACGCAGTATTTT	TRBJ2-3	TRBD2	TRBV5-4	.
CASSHPPSGWGADTQYF	TGTGCCAGCAGCCACCCCCCTAGCGGTTGGGGCGCAGATACGCAGTATTTT	TRBJ2-3	TRBD2	TRBV4-2	.
CASSLANSPLHF	TGTGCCAGCAGTTTAGCGAATTCACCCCTCCACTTT	TRBJ1-6	.	TRBV28	.
CASSSQSSGNTIYF	TGTGCCAGCAGCTCACAGAGCTCTGGAAACACCATATATTTT	TRBJ1-3	.	TRBV28	.
CASSYSRGTDGHF	TGTGCCAGCAGTTACTCCCGCGGGACCGACGGGCACTTC	TRBJ2-5	.	TRBV6-5	few
CASSLQVGYYEQYF	TGTGCCAGCAGCTTGCAAGTGGGCTACTACGAGCAGTACTTC	TRBJ2-7	.	TRBV5-5	.
CASSQDRGRSYEQYF	TGTGCCAGCAGCCAAGACAGGGGGAGGTCCTACGAGCAGTACTTC	TRBJ2-7	.	TRBV4-2	.
CARHRGEETQYF	TGTGCCAGACACAGGGGTGAAGAGACCCAGTACTTC	TRBJ2-5	TRBD1	TRBV9	.
CASNFDRVNQPQHF	TGTGCCAGTAATTTCGACAGGGTCAATCAGCCCCAGCATTTT	TRBJ1-5	TRBD1	TRBV2	.
CASSVAGKETQYF	TGTGCCAGCAGCGTAGCAGGGAAGGAGACCCAGTACTTC	TRBJ2-5	.	TRBV9	.
CASSHQGASEQYF	TGTGCCAGCAGCCACCAGGGCGCCTCCGAGCAGTACTTC	TRBJ2-7	.	TRBV27	.
CASMEQGAGSYEQYF	TGTGCCAGCATGGAACAGGGGGCAGGCTCCTACGAGCAGTACTTC	TRBJ2-7	TRBD1	TRBV28	once
CASSFQRVPYEQYF	TGTGCCAGCAGTTTTCAGCGGGTCCCCTACGAGCAGTACTTC	TRBJ2-7	.	TRBV28	.
CASSLGTSGDKQETQYF	TGTGCCAGCAGCCTAGGGACTAGCGGGGATAAACAAGAGACCCAGTACTTC	TRBJ2-5	TRBD2	TRBV7-9	.
CASSSTGAYSNQPQHF	TGTGCCAGTAGTTCCACAGGGGCCTATAGCAATCAGCCCCAGCATTTT	TRBJ1-5	TRBD1	TRBV19	few
CASSLALRASGRYEQYF	TGTGCCAGCAGCTTGGCCCTTAGGGCTAGCGGGCGCTACGAGCAGTACTTC	TRBJ2-7	TRBD2	TRBV5-5	few
CASSRGQGALLEPQHF	TGTGCCAGCAGTCGCGGACAGGGGGCTTTACTCGAGCCCCAGCATTTT	TRBJ1-5	TRBD1	TRBV6-6	few
CASGRGTRFEQYF	TGTGCCAGCGGCCGGGGGACCCGCTTCGAGCAGTACTTC	TRBJ2-7	.	TRBV27	.
CAWGGDFTDTQYF	TGTGCCTGGGGTGGGGACTTCACAGATACGCAGTATTTT	TRBJ2-3	.	TRBV30	.
CASSPTRTVSYEQYF	TGCGCCAGCAGCCCAACGAGGACAGTCTCCTACGAGCAGTACTTC	TRBJ2-7	.	TRBV4-1	.
CSSREGFMNTEAFF	TGTTCCAGCAGGGAGGGATTCATGAACACTGAAGCTTTCTTT	TRBJ1-1	.	TRBV7-9	few
CASSPPPSQGARSTEAFF	TGTGCCAGCAGCCCACCCCCTTCGCAGGGGGCGAGGAGCACTGAAGCTTTCTTT	TRBJ1-1	TRBD1	TRBV5-6	.
CASSSAGTSAYEQYF	TGTGCCAGCAGCTCAGCCGGGACTAGCGCATACGAGCAGTACTTC	TRBJ2-7	TRBD2	TRBV5-5	.
CASSLGAITDTQYF	TGCGCCAGCAGCTTGGGAGCCATCACAGATACGCAGTATTTT	TRBJ2-3	.	TRBV5-1	.
CASSTSLAGVQETQYF	TGTGCCAGCAGCACCTCCCTAGCGGGGGTACAAGAGACCCAGTACTTC	TRBJ2-5	TRBD2	TRBV5-4	.
CASSPTGLNTEAFF	TGTGCCAGCTCACCAACGGGGTTGAACACTGAAGCTTTCTTT	TRBJ1-1	.	TRBV18	.
CASSPLGGRAPSGLEQYF	TGCGCCAGCTCCCCCTTGGGCGGGAGGGCCCCGTCAGGTCTCGAGCAGTACTTC	TRBJ2-7	TRBD2	TRBV4-1	.
CASSNDIGGEQYF	TGTGCCAGCAGTAATGATATCGGAGGCGAGCAGTACTTC	TRBJ2-7	.	TRBV28	.
CASSGYGGQPQHF	TGTGCCAGCAGCGGGTACGGAGGTCAGCCCCAGCATTTT	TRBJ1-5	.	TRBV9	.
CASSALGLANNEQFF	TGTGCCAGCAGCGCCCTGGGACTAGCGAACAATGAGCAGTTCTTC	TRBJ2-1	TRBD2	TRBV27	.
CASSGEAGNQPQHF	TGTGCCAGCAGTGGGGAGGCTGGCAATCAGCCCCAGCATTTT	TRBJ1-5	.	TRBV6-1	.
CSARSGVEETQYF	TGCAGCGCCCGTTCGGGGGTTGAGGAGACCCAGTACTTC	TRBJ2-5	.	TRBV29-1	few
CASSEPTGAHYNSPLHF	TGTGCCAGCAGTGAGCCCACAGGGGCTCACTATAATTCACCCCTCCACTTT	TRBJ1-6	TRBD1	TRBV6-1	.
CASRRDIITGELFF	TGTGCCAGCAGAAGGGACATTATCACCGGGGAGCTGTTTTTT	TRBJ2-2	.	TRBV6-4	.
CASSPAHTYEQYF	TGCGCCAGCAGCCCCGCACATACCTACGAGCAGTACTTC	TRBJ2-7	.	TRBV5-1	few
CASSLVGTVNNEQFF	TGTGCCAGCAGCTTAGTCGGGACAGTCAACAATGAGCAGTTCTTC	TRBJ2-1	TRBD1	TRBV7-9	once
CASTGTDRHTEAFF	TGTGCCAGCACCGGTACCGACAGGCACACTGAAGCTTTCTTT	TRBJ1-1	.	TRBV9	once
CASPKVTSPSSYNEQFF	TGTGCCAGCCCGAAAGTCACTAGCCCAAGCTCCTACAATGAGCAGTTCTTC	TRBJ2-1	.	TRBV21-1	.
CAWSFGSNQPQHF	TGTGCCTGGAGTTTTGGGAGTAATCAGCCCCAGCATTTT	TRBJ1-5	.	TRBV30	.
CASSPTGNNSPLHF	TGCGCCAGCAGTCCTACAGGGAATAATTCACCCCTCCACTTT	TRBJ1-6	.	TRBV10-1	.
CASTPTSGGDNEQFF	TGTGCCAGTACCCCGACTAGCGGGGGGGACAATGAGCAGTTCTTC	TRBJ2-1	TRBD2	TRBV19	.
CASSPGFSGRSGEQFF	TGTGCCAGCTCACCAGGGTTCAGCGGGAGGTCTGGTGAGCAGTTCTTC	TRBJ2-1	TRBD2	TRBV18	once
CASSWEGGEPNSPLHF	TGTGCCAGCAGCTGGGAGGGGGGCGAGCCGAATTCACCCCTCCACTTT	TRBJ1-6	.	TRBV5-5	.
CASSETGEITFF	TGCGCCAGCAGTGAAACAGGGGAAATAACTTTCTTT	TRBJ1-1	TRBD1	TRBV10-2	.
CASPKGGAVGSPLHF	TGTGCCTCCCCTAAAGGAGGGGCGGTAGGCTCACCCCTCCACTTT	TRBJ1-6	.	TRBV30	.
CASSPRQGRTDTQYF	TGCGCCAGCAGTCCTAGACAGGGCCGCACAGATACGCAGTATTTT	TRBJ2-3	TRBD1	TRBV10-2	.
CASKTSGSSNEQFF	TGCGCCAGCAAAACTAGCGGGAGTTCCAATGAGCAGTTCTTC	TRBJ2-1	TRBD2	TRBV5-1	once
CASSLRGQGAFRGYTF	TGCGCCAGCAGCTTGCGCGGACAGGGGGCTTTCCGTGGCTACACCTTC	TRBJ1-2	TRBD1	TRBV5-1	.